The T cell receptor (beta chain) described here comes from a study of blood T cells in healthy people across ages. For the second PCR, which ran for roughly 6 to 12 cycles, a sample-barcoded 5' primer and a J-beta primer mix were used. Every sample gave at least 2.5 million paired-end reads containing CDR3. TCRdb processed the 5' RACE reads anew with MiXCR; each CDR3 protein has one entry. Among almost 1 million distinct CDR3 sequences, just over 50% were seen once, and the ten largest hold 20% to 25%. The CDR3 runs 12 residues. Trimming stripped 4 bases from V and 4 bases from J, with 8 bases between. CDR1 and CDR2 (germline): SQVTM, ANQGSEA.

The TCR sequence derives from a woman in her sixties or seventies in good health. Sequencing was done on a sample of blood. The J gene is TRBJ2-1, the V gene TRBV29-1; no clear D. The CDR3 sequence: CSVGTPYNEQFF. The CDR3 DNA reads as TGCAGCGTTGGGACCCCGTACAATGAGCAGTTCTTC.